This is a list of T cell receptor beta chains from one sample in a study of graft-versus-host responses after intestinal transplantation. No antigens are known for them. Produced via immunoSEQ multiplex PCR; TCRdb's table is partial and in-frame only. Of about 120,000 clones in the sample, approximately 90% were seen once. The material sequenced was unstimulated CD4+ T cells sorted from spleen or lymph node cells, taken before intestinal transplant. Receptors were obtained from a human donor who received an intestinal transplant. CDR3s include the opening cysteine and the closing phenylalanine or tryptophan. Fields, in order: J gene, D gene, V gene, clone size, CDR3 DNA, CDR3 protein. A D gene is named only where the DNA matches it firmly. Where a row states a size, it is once, few, many or the class of an expanded clone; other rows omit it.

TRBJ2-6 | . | TRBV4-3 | . | TGCGCCAGCAGCCAAGATTGGCAGGTTTTAGGTGGGGCCAACGTCCTGACTTTC | CASSQDWQVLGGANVLTF
TRBJ2-5 | . | TRBV5-1 | . | TGCGCCAGCAGCGCGACCGGGGAGACCCAGTACTTC | CASSATGETQYF
TRBJ1-5 | . | TRBV27 | . | TGTGCCAGCAGTGTATCACAAAACATTCAGCCCCAGCATTTT | CASSVSQNIQPQHF
TRBJ2-7 | . | TRBV28 | . | TGTGCCAGCAGTTTTTCGGCTAGGCATCGTAGCTCCTACGAGCAGTACTTC | CASSFSARHRSSYEQYF
TRBJ2-5 | TRBD1 | TRBV6-5 | . | TGTGCCAGCAGCCTCGGGACAGGGCGCCAGACCCAGTACTTC | CASSLGTGRQTQYF
TRBJ1-1 | . | TRBV6-1 | . | TGTGCCAGCAGCCGGGGTTCAGTCAACACTGAAGCTTTCTTT | CASSRGSVNTEAFF
TRBJ1-3 | TRBD1 | TRBV29-1 | . | TGCAGCGTTGGATACAGGGGGATCTCAGGAAACACCATATATTTT | CSVGYRGISGNTIYF
TRBJ2-5 | TRBD2 | TRBV7-2 | . | TGTGCCAGCAGCCAGCCGGGACTAGCGGGACATCGAGAGACCCAGTACTTC | CASSQPGLAGHRETQYF
TRBJ2-2 | TRBD1 | TRBV10-1 | . | TGCGCCAGCGCCCCAGGGGGCGAAACCGGGGAGCTGTTTTTT | CASAPGGETGELFF
TRBJ2-1 | . | TRBV18 | . | TGTGCCAGCTCACATGACAGGAACAATGAGCAGTTCTTC | CASSHDRNNEQFF
TRBJ1-6 | . | TRBV18 | . | TGTGCCAGCTCACCGACAGCGAATTCACCCCTCCACTTT | CASSPTANSPLHF
TRBJ2-1 | . | TRBV5-6 | few | TGTGCCAGCAGCTTAGCCCGCAAGTTACACAATGAGCAGTTCTTC | CASSLARKLHNEQFF
TRBJ1-3 | . | TRBV2 | . | TGTGCCAGCCTACTCACAGGGAACACCATATATTTT | CASLLTGNTIYF
TRBJ2-7 | . | TRBV28 | . | TGTGCCAGCACCACCGCGGGGGCCGAGCAGTACTTC | CASTTAGAEQYF
TRBJ1-1 | . | TRBV6-5 | . | TGTGCCAGCACCACGGGGGGGACTGAAGCTTTCTTT | CASTTGGTEAFF
TRBJ2-1 | . | TRBV6-5 | . | TGTGCCAGCAGTTATGAGGCAACAAGGGAGCAGTTCTTC | CASSYEATREQFF
TRBJ1-5 | TRBD1 | TRBV6-1 | . | TGTGCCAGCAGTGAAGGACAGGGGAATCAGCCCCAGCATTTT | CASSEGQGNQPQHF
TRBJ2-2 | . | TRBV7-8 | . | TGTGCCAGCAGGGGGGGGAACACCGGGGAGCTGTTTTTT | CASRGGNTGELFF
TRBJ1-2 | . | TRBV6-1 | . | TGTGCCAGCAGTGAAGCGAGGGTCTCTAACTATGGCTACACCTTC | CASSEARVSNYGYTF
TRBJ1-2 | TRBD1 | TRBV19 | . | TGTGCCAGTAGAGGACAGGGCGCTATTTATGGCTACACCTTC | CASRGQGAIYGYTF
TRBJ1-1 | . | TRBV6-5 | . | TGTGCCAGCAGTTACTCGATTCACGCTACGAACACTGAAGCTTTCTTT | CASSYSIHATNTEAFF
TRBJ2-1 | TRBD2 | TRBV6-5 | . | TGTGCCAGCAGTTACGCGGGAGGGACATCCGGAAATGAGCAGTTCTTC | CASSYAGGTSGNEQFF
TRBJ1-5 | . | TRBV4-3 | . | TGCGCCAGCAGCCAAGATCTTAGTAAAAATCAGCCCCAGCATTTT | CASSQDLSKNQPQHF